The source of this T cell receptor (beta chain) is a study of OX40 agonist ivuxolimab in advanced cancers. Germline loops: CDR1 MNHNS, CDR2 SASEGT. CDR3 length: 14 amino acids. V lost 7 bases to trimming and J lost 3 bases, with 16 bases between them. The protocol was immunoSEQ multiplex PCR, while the TCRdb copy is restricted to in-frame clones and leaves out a portion. The sample contains tens of thousands of clones, more than 85% of which appear only once. This chain links TRBV6-1 with TRBJ2-7; D is perhaps TRBD2 (6 bases). The origin of this receptor is an adult with an advanced solid tumor such as melanoma, head and neck, liver or kidney cancer. Sequenced here: CD4+ or CD8+ T cells sorted from blood, sampled in a trial of the OX40 agonist ivuxolimab. This CDR3 is CASTAGPEGYEQYF. The DNA of the CDR3 is TGTGCCAGCACTGCGGGGCCGGAGGGCTACGAGCAGTACTTC.